The sequence of this T cell receptor beta chain was determined in a study of T cell repertoires in cytomegalovirus infection. Across the study: Recently identified HLA-C-restricted CMV epitopes and well-studied HLA-B-restricted CMV epitopes were used by the study. Shared public TCR beta signatures pointed to both CMV infection and a matching HLA type.

This CDR3 has 13 residues. V trimming: 2 bases; J trimming: 7 bases; junction bases outside the gene matches: 1. Study observations and caveats: Across the ex vivo response, the dominant clonotypes were HLA-C-restricted CMV-specific TCR beta clonotypes. Cumulative frequency (of public TCR beta family members) identified carriers of CMV plus the relevant HLA.

TCRdb itself ran the reads through MiXCR, one entry per CDR3 protein. This sample has some 940,000 distinct CDR3 sequences, with around 32% found just once. This clonotype was observed at least ten times. Its antigen remains unidentified. The rearrangement joins TRBV12-3 or TRBV12-4 to TRBJ2-1, with 8 nucleotides matching TRBD2. The sequencing used cultured CD8+ T cells from PBMCs, collected from culture after CMV antigen stimulation. This clonotype originated in a human donor in good health (CMV status not recorded). Some clones in this sample may be carry-over from other donors' samples. DNA of the CDR3: TGTGCCAGCAGTTTACCGGGAGGGAATGAGCAGTTCTTC. It encodes CASSLPGGNEQFF.